The 13 T cell receptor beta chains reported below all come from one sample, sequenced in a study of control samples from healthy donors and cancer patients. The data were produced by immunoSEQ multiplex PCR, yet TCRdb's version contains in-frame clones alone and is incomplete. The table records approximately 140,000 clones, around 90% of them present only once. Sample: blood. These receptors all come from a man younger than 40 in good health.

V is TRBV11-2 and J is TRBJ2-1; tentatively, D is TRBD1 or TRBD2 (5 bases each). The germline V gene has CDR1 SGHAT and CDR2 FQNNGV. The ends were cut back, 1 base at V and 6 bases at J, with 19 bases in the middle. This CDR3 spans 17 amino acids. The CDR3 nucleotides are TGTGCCAGCAGCTTAGGTACTGAGGGGTCCGCATCCAATGAGCAGTTCTTC. Translation: CASSLGTEGSASNEQFF.

This chain uses TRBV11-3 with TRBJ2-7, with a possible D match to TRBD1 (6 bases). Trimming removed 3 bases at V and 8 bases at J, with 20 bases between. The CDR3 length is 15 residues. The germline gives CDR1 SGHNT, CDR2 YENEEA. The CDR3, as DNA: TGTGCCAGCAGCTTGAGACAGGATGATCTTACGAAGCAGTACTTC. This codes for CASSLRQDDLTKQYF.

V gene TRBV20-1 combines with J gene TRBJ1-1; maybe TRBD1 (6 bases). The V end lost 3 bases, the J end lost 3 bases, and 14 bases lay between the germline ends. Germline loops: CDR1 DFQATT, CDR2 SNEGSKA (reference sequence). This CDR3 has 14 residues. CDR3: CSASKLQGYTEAFF. CDR3 DNA: TGCAGTGCTAGTAAACTTCAGGGGTACACTGAAGCTTTCTTT.

The V gene is TRBV27, the J gene TRBJ2-5; 7 bases fit TRBD1. The CDR3 totals 14 residues. Unmatched junction bases numbered 5, after V lost 5 bases and J lost 2 bases. The germline V gene has CDR1 MNHEY and CDR2 SMNVEV (reference sequence). This CDR3 reads CASSAGTVQETQYF. The CDR3 region has the DNA TGTGCCAGCAGTGCCGGGACAGTTCAAGAGACCCAGTACTTC.

This chain joins TRBV15 and TRBJ2-5; 9 positions match TRBD2. The trim removed 1 base at V and 5 bases at J, leaving 11 bases unmatched. CDR1 is LNHNV and CDR2 is YYDKDF in the germline V gene (reference sequence). CDR3 size: 17 residues. Here the CDR3 DNA reads TGTGCCACCAGCAGAGTTCATAGCGGGAGACTCGCGGAGACCCAGTACTTC. It yields the protein CATSRVHSGRLAETQYF.

The chain combines TRBV5-4 with TRBJ2-5; D is undetermined. From germline, CDR1 is SGHNT and CDR2 YYREEE (reference sequence). This CDR3 has 13 residues. Trimming removed 0 bases at V and 5 bases at J, with 8 bases between. CDR3 nucleotide sequence: TGTGCCAGCAGCTTGGCTAGAGCTGAGACCCAGTACTTC. Its translation: CASSLARAETQYF. The variable domain in full, with the rest retrieved from reference TRBV5-4 and TRBJ2-5, is ETGVTQSPTHLIKTRGQQVTLRCSSQSGHNTVSWYQQALGQGPQFIFQYYREEENGRGNFPPRFSGLQFPNYSSELNVNALELDDSALYLCASSLARAETQYFGPGTRLLVL.

The V call is TRBV7-2, the J call TRBJ2-7, with 8 positions matching TRBD2. J was trimmed by 1 base and V by 5 bases; bases with no gene match: 7. This CDR3 has 15 residues. Per germline, CDR1 SGHTA and CDR2 FQGNSA. The CDR3 DNA reads TGTGCCAGCAGCCCCGGGGGGGCGCGTTCCTACGAGCAGTACTTC. It codes for CASSPGGARSYEQYF.

V is TRBV7-8 and J is TRBJ2-7, with TRBD2 matching over 8 bases. After removal of 5 bases from V and 0 bases from J, the junction contained 15 bases not matched to a gene. There are 18 residues in the CDR3. CDR1 is SGHVS and CDR2 is FQNEAQ in the germline V gene. CDR3 residues: CASSQSDTSGSFSYEQYF. CDR3 in DNA: TGTGCCAGCAGCCAAAGTGATACTAGCGGTTCCTTCTCCTACGAGCAGTACTTC.

The rearrangement uses TRBV27 and TRBJ2-1, with TRBD1 matching 7 bases. The CDR3 consists of 15 residues. After removal of 6 bases from V and 4 bases from J, the junction contained 9 bases not matched to a gene. Germline CDR1 is MNHEY and CDR2 is SMNVEV (reference sequence). The CDR3 DNA follows: TGTGCCAGCAGAGGGAATTTGGGACAGTACAATGAGCAGTTCTTC. Translating gives CASRGNLGQYNEQFF.

This chain links TRBV4-2 with TRBJ1-2; 9 bases fit TRBD1. Looked up from germline, CDR1 is LGHNA and CDR2 is YNFKEQ. The CDR3 consists of 16 residues. V lost 2 bases and J lost 7; bases outside the gene matches: 11. In DNA, the CDR3 is TGTGCCAGCAGCCAAACTGTTCGAGGGACAGGGACTGGCTACACCTTC. Encoded protein: CASSQTVRGTGTGYTF.

The V call is TRBV28, the J call TRBJ2-2; TRBD1 agrees at 7 bases. The length of the CDR3 is 14 residues. J was trimmed by 6 bases and V by 6 bases; bases with no gene match: 7. The germline CDR1 and CDR2 sequences are MDHEN and SYDVKM. Here the CDR3 DNA reads TGTGCCAGCAGAGCGACAGGGTTCCCCGGGGAGCTGTTTTTT. Protein sequence: CASRATGFPGELFF.

To note about this clone: This sample also contains other DNA sequences that code for the same CDR3. In DNA form, the CDR3 reads TGTGCCAGCAGCTTAACAGGGGACACTGAAGCTTTCTTT. This encodes CASSLTGDTEAFF. This sequence joins TRBV7-9 and TRBJ1-1, with 7 bases identical to TRBD1. The V gene's germline CDR1 is SEHNR and CDR2 FQNEAQ (reference sequence). CDR3 size: 13 residues. V lost 2 bases, J lost 3 bases, and 0 bases stayed unmatched.

The table lists this clone with a count of one. The chain joins TRBV19 to TRBJ1-1, with D tentatively TRBD1 (6 bases). Germline-derived CDR1 and CDR2 are LNHDA and SQIVND (reference sequence). V was pared by 4 bases and J by 1 base, with 16 bases between. CDR3 length: 16 residues. The CDR3 is CASSRRGPQGNTEAFF. The CDR3 nucleotides are TGTGCCAGTAGTAGAAGAGGACCACAGGGGAACACTGAAGCTTTCTTT.